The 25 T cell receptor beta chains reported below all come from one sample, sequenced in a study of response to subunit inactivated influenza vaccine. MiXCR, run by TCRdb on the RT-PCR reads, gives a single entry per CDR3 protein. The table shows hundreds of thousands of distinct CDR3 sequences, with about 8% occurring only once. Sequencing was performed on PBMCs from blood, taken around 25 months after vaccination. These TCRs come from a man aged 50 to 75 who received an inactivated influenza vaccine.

CDR3 loop: CSAHPGTSRNNEQFF. The CDR3 DNA is TGCAGTGCCCACCCCGGGACTAGCAGAAACAATGAGCAGTTCTTC. The J gene is TRBJ2-1, the V gene TRBV20-1; 9 nucleotides agree with TRBD2. The CDR3 has 15 amino acids. The ends lost 6 bases at V and 5 bases at J; junction bases unmatched: 11. From germline, CDR1 is DFQATT and CDR2 SNEGSKA (reference sequence).

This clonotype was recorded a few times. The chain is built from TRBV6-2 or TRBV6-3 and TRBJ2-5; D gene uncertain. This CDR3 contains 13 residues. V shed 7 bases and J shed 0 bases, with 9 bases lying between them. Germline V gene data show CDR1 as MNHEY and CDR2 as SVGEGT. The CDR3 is CASNSQHQETQYF. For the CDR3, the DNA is TGTGCCAGCAACTCCCAACACCAAGAGACCCAGTACTTC.

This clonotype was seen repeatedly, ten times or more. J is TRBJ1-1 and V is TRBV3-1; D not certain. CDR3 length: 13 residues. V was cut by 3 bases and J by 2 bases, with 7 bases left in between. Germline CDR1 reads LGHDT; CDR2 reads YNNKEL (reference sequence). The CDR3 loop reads CASSQDQNTEAFF. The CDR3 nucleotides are TGTGCCAGCAGCCAGGATCAAAACACTGAAGCTTTCTTT.

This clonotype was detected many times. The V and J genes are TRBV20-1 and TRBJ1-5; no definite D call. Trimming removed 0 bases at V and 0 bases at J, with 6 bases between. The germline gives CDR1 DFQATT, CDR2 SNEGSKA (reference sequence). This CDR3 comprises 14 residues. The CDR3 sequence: CSAREGSSNQPQHF. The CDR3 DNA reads TGCAGTGCTAGAGAAGGCAGTAGCAATCAGCCCCAGCATTTT.

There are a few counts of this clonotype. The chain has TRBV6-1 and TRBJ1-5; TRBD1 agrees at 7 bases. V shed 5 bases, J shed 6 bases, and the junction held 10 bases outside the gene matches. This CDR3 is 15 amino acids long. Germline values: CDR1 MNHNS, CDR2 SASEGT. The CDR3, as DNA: TGTGCCAGCAGTCCAACAGGGGAGGGCGGTCAGCCCCAGCATTTT. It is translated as CASSPTGEGGQPQHF.

In DNA form, the CDR3 reads TGTGCCACCAGCAGAACTAGACCTCCCAGCATTCAGTACTTC. Its translation is CATSRTRPPSIQYF. This chain links TRBV15 with TRBJ2-4; the D gene is possibly TRBD2 (5 bases). The CDR3 length is 14 residues. Germline V lookup: CDR1 LNHNV, CDR2 YYDKDF (reference sequence). Between the trimmed V and J ends, which lost 2 bases and 9 bases, there was a span of 14 bases.

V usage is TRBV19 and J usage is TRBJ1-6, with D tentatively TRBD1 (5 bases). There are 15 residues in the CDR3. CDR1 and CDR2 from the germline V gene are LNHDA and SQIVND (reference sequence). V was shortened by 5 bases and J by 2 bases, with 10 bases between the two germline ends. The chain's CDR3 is CASSATEAYNSPLHF. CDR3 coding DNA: TGTGCCAGTAGTGCGACAGAAGCCTATAATTCACCCCTCCACTTT.

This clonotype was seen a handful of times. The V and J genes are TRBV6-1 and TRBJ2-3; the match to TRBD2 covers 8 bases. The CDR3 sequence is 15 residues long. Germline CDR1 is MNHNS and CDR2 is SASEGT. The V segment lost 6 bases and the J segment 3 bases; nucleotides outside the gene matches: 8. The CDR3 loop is CASRPGTSLTDTQYF. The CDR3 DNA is TGTGCCAGCAGACCCGGGACTAGTCTAACAGATACGCAGTATTTT.

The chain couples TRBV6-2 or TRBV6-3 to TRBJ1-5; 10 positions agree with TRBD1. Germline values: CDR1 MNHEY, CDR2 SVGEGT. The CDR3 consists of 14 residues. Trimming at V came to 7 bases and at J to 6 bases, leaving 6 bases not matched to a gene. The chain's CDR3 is CASTKGQGLQPQHF. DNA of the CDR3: TGTGCCAGCACGAAGGGACAGGGGCTTCAGCCCCAGCATTTT.

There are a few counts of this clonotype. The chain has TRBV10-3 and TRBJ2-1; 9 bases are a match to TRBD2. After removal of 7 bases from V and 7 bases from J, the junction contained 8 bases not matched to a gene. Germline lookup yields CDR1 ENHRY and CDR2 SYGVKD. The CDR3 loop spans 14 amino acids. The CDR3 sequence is CAIKGAGGRNEQFF. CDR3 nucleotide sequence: TGTGCCATCAAGGGTGCGGGGGGGCGTAATGAGCAGTTCTTC.

The CDR3 loop is CASKTNVLTF. The DNA of the CDR3 is TGTGCCAGCAAAACCAACGTCCTGACTTTC. This chain joins TRBV12-3 or TRBV12-4 and TRBJ2-6; D is undetermined. Trimming left V 7 bases short and J 8 bases short, with 3 bases between. CDR3 length equals 10 residues.

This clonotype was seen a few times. The DNA of the CDR3 is TGTGCCAGCAGCTTAGCGGGAGGTGCCGGGGGGGCGGCAGATACGCAGTATTTT. Translating it yields CASSLAGGAGGAADTQYF. The J gene is TRBJ2-3, the V gene TRBV5-6; TRBD2 agrees at 9 bases. J gave up 4 bases and V 2 bases, and 14 bases lay outside the gene matches. CDR1 and CDR2 from the germline V gene are SGHDT and YYEEEE. The CDR3 extends over 18 amino acids.

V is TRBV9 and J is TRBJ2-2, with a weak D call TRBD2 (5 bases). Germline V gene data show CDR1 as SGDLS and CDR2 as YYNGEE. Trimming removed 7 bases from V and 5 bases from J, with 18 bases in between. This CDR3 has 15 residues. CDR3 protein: CASGEGGRGTGELFF. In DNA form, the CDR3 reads TGTGCCAGCGGCGAGGGTGGGAGAGGTACCGGGGAGCTGTTTTTT.

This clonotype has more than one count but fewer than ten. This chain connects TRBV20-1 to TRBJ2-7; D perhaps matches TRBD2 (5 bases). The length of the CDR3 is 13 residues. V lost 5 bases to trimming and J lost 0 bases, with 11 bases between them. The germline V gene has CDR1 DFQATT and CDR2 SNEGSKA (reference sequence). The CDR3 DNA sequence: TGCAGTGCTCCGAGGGCCTTCTCCTACGAGCAGTACTTC. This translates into CSAPRAFSYEQYF.

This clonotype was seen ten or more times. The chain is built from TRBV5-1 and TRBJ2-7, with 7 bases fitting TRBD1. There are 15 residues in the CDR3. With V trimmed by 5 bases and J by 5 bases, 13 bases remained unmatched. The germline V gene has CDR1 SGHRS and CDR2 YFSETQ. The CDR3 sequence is CASRQSGGLYDEQYF. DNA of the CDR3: TGCGCCAGCAGGCAGTCAGGGGGTCTCTACGACGAGCAGTACTTC.

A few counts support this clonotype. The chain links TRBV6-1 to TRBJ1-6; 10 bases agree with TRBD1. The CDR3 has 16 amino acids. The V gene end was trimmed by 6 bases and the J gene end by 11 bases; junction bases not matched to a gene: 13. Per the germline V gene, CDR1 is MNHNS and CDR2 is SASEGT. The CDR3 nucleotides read TGTGCCAGCAGCCGTCGCCCGGGACAGGGGAGCACACCCCTCCACTTT. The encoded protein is CASSRRPGQGSTPLHF.

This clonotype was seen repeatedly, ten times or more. CDR3 residues: CASSLAGPGTYEQYF. DNA for the CDR3: TGTGCCAGCAGCTTGGCTGGGCCGGGAACCTACGAGCAGTACTTC. The rearrangement uses TRBV5-6 and TRBJ2-7; TRBD2 might be the D (5 bases). The CDR3 has 15 amino acids. Germline V CDR1 and CDR2: SGHDT, YYEEEE. V was pared by 0 bases and J by 2 bases, with 12 bases between.

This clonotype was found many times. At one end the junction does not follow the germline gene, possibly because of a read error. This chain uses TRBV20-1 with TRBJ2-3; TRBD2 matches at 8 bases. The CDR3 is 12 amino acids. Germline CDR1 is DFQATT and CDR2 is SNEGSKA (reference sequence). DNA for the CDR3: TGCAGTGCGCGGGGGGAGACAGATACGCAGTATTTC. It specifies CSARGETDTQYF.

CDR3 residues: CASSVASRSSGANVLTF. DNA of the CDR3: TGTGCCAGCAGCGTAGCAAGCAGAAGCTCTGGGGCCAACGTCCTGACTTTC. The chain employs TRBV9 and TRBJ2-6; D remains ambiguous. Looked up from germline, CDR1 is SGDLS and CDR2 is YYNGEE. The V end lost 0 bases, the J end lost 0 bases, and 10 bases lay between the germline ends. The CDR3 length is 17 residues. Variable domain in full (rest from reference TRBV9 and TRBJ2-6): DSGVTQTPKHLITATGQRVTLRCSPRSGDLSVYWYQQSLDQGLQFLIQYYNGEERAKGNILERFSAQQFPDLHSELNLSSLELGDSALYFCASSVASRSSGANVLTFGAGSRLTVL.

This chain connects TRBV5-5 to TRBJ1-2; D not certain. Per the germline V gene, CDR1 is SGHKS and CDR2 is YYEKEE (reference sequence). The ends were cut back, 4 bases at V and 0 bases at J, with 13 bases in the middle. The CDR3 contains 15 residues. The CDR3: CASSPAPDPNYGYTF. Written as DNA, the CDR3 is TGTGCCAGCAGCCCTGCGCCAGATCCTAACTATGGCTACACCTTC.

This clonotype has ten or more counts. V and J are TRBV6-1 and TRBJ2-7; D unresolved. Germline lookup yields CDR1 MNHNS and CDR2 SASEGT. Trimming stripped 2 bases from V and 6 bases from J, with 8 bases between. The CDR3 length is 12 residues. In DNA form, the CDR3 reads TGTGCCAGCAGTGAAAGTAAGTCCGAGCAGTACTTC. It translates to CASSESKSEQYF.

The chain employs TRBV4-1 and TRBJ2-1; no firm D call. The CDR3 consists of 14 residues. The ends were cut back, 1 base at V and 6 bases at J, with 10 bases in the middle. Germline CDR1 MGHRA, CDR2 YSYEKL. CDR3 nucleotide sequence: TGCGCCAGCAGCCAAGGCCTAGTCTTCAATGAGCAGTTCTTC. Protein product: CASSQGLVFNEQFF.

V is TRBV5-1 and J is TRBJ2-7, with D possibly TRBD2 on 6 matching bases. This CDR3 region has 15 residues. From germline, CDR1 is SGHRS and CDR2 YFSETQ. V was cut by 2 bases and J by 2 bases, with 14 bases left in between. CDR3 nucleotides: TGCGCCAGCAGCTTCGGGGGACCATCGCCCTACGAGCAGTACTTC. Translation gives CASSFGGPSPYEQYF.

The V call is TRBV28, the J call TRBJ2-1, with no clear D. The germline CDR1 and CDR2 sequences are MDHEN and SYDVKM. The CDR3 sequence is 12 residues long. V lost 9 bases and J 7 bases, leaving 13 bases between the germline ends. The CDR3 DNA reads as TGTGCCAGTCTAGGAAGGACGAATGAGCAGTTCTTC. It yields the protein CASLGRTNEQFF.

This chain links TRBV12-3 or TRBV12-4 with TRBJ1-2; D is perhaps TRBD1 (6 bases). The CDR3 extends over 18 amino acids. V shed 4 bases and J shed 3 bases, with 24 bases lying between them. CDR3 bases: TGTGCCAGCAGTTCCGGGCCCGGGACACCACATGAACACTATGGCTACACCTTC. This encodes CASSSGPGTPHEHYGYTF.